These 8 T cell receptor beta chains were sequenced from one sample in a study of blood T cell repertoires in COVID-19. TCRdb keeps only in-frame clones here, not all; method: immunoSEQ multiplex PCR. Of approximately 220,000 clones in the sample, roughly 80% were seen once. The specimen was peripheral blood. These receptors all come from a woman aged 55-69 years with acute or convalescent COVID-19.

The chain recombines TRBV11-2 with TRBJ1-6; the match to TRBD1 covers 8 bases. The CDR3 has 15 residues. Trimming removed 4 bases from V and 8 bases from J; junction bases left unmatched: 7. In germline, CDR1 is SGHAT, CDR2 FQNNGV. CDR3 in DNA: TGTGCCAGCAGCTCAACAGGGGGGACCTATTCACCCCTCCACTTT. Translating gives CASSSTGGTYSPLHF.

The V call is TRBV7-8, the J call TRBJ1-2; D is possibly TRBD1 (6 bases). CDR3 length: 14 residues. The germline V and J ends were trimmed by 1 base and 7 bases, with 13 bases remaining between them. Germline loops: CDR1 SGHVS, CDR2 FQNEAQ. The CDR3 sequence is CASSLDVGGVGYTF. CDR3 nucleotides: TGTGCCAGCAGCTTAGATGTAGGGGGGGTTGGCTACACCTTC.

This clone has only a few counts. The chain is built from TRBV7-2 and TRBJ1-2; 11 nucleotides match TRBD1. The CDR3 is made up of 18 amino acids. Trimming at V came to 2 bases and at J to 4 bases, leaving 12 bases not matched to a gene. Germline lookup yields CDR1 SGHTA and CDR2 FQGNSA. The CDR3 DNA is TGTGCCAGCAGCTTAAAGGGGACAGGGGGGACGCGTGGCTATGGCTACACCTTC. Translated, it gives CASSLKGTGGTRGYGYTF.

The V call is TRBV7-8, the J call TRBJ2-7; 12 nucleotides agree with TRBD1. CDR3 length: 16 residues. V lost 1 base and J lost 0; bases outside the gene matches: 1. The V gene's germline CDR1 is SGHVS and CDR2 FQNEAQ. CDR3 in amino acids: CASSLGDRGPSYEQYF. The CDR3 nucleotides read TGTGCCAGCAGCTTAGGGGACAGGGGGCCCTCCTACGAGCAGTACTTC.

Turning to this clone: Other DNA sequences from this sample encode an identical CDR3 as well. J is TRBJ2-7 and V is TRBV3-1 (or the pseudogene TRBV3-2), with 8 bases fitting TRBD1. CDR1 is LGHDT and CDR2 is YNNKEL in the germline V gene (reference sequence). The CDR3 consists of 14 residues. With 3 bases clipped from V and 2 bases from J, the junction kept 3 bases outside the gene matches. As DNA, the CDR3 is TGTGCCAGCAGCCAGGGGACAGGAGCCTACGAGCAGTACTTC. It translates to CASSQGTGAYEQYF.

This clone has a handful of counts. The chain combines TRBV3-1 (or the pseudogene TRBV3-2) with TRBJ2-1, with 10 bases lining up with TRBD2. CDR3 size: 14 residues. The ends lost 3 bases at V and 5 bases at J; junction bases unmatched: 1. From germline, CDR1 is LGHDT and CDR2 YNNKEL (reference sequence). CDR3 region: CASSHGLADNEQFF. CDR3 nucleotide sequence: TGTGCCAGCAGCCATGGACTAGCGGACAATGAGCAGTTCTTC.

The V and J genes are TRBV12-5 and TRBJ1-4, with a tentative D call TRBD1 (5 bases). The CDR3 runs 12 residues. V was trimmed by 5 bases and J by 10 bases, leaving 11 bases between them. Germline CDR1 LGHNT, CDR2 FRNRAP. CDR3: CASGLHGGKLFF. The CDR3 DNA sequence: TGTGCTAGTGGTCTACACGGGGGAAAACTGTTTTTT. The variable domain in full, with the rest retrieved from reference TRBV12-5 and TRBJ1-4, is DARVTQTPRHKVTEMGQEVTMRCQPILGHNTVFWYRQTMMQGLELLAYFRNRAPLDDSGMPKDRFSAEMPDATLATLKIQPSEPRDSAVYFCASGLHGGKLFFGSGTQLSVL.

This rearrangement joins TRBV7-2 to TRBJ2-3; 14 nucleotides agree with TRBD2. Per the germline V gene, CDR1 is SGHTA and CDR2 is FQGNSA. This CDR3 has 21 amino acids. After removal of 0 bases from V and 4 bases from J, the junction contained 15 bases not matched to a gene. This CDR3 is CASSLAPTSGGASRRSDTQYF. The CDR3 DNA is TGTGCCAGCAGCTTAGCCCCGACTAGCGGGGGGGCGTCGCGTAGGTCAGATACGCAGTATTTT.